This is a list of T cell receptor beta chains from one sample in a study of beta chain features in type 1 diabetes. Clones were read by immunoSEQ multiplex PCR, and TCRdb kept only the in-frame ones, dropping some. The table records 300,000 to 400,000 clones, 7% to 10% of them present only once. Sequencing used central memory CD4+ T cells from blood. The receptor set was obtained from a man aged 25-45 years with type 1 diabetes. Both conserved end residues are part of each CDR3. D genes are given only for firm matches. For some rows the clone size is stated as once, few or many, or as a class when expanded; others skip it.

TRBJ2-7,TRBV10-3,few,TRBD1,TGTGCCATCAGTGAAGGGACAGGGCAAGCCCAGCAGTACTTC,CAISEGTGQAQQYF
TRBJ2-6,TRBV25-1,many,NA,TGTGCCAGCAGTGAAAGGTCAGCTTTGACTTTC,CASSERSALTF
TRBJ1-1,TRBV29-1,NA,TRBD1,TGCACCGTATCACAGGGGACAGGCACTGAAGCTTTCTTT,CTVSQGTGTEAFF
TRBJ1-2,TRBV7-9,NA,NA,TGTGCCAGCAGCTTAGCCAGGGATTATAACTATGGCTACACCTTC,CASSLARDYNYGYTF
TRBJ1-1,TRBV18,NA,TRBD1,TGTGCCAGCTCACCAGGGACAGGGGGATTGAACACTGAAGCTTTCTTT,CASSPGTGGLNTEAFF
TRBJ1-5,TRBV6-6,NA,TRBD1,TGTGCCAGCAGCCCCGGGACAGGGCCCCCAGGTCAGCCCCAGCATTTT,CASSPGTGPPGQPQHF
TRBJ1-5,TRBV7-9,NA,TRBD1,TGTGCCAGCAGCCTAGGGACAGTGGATCAGCCCCAGCATTTT,CASSLGTVDQPQHF
TRBJ2-5,TRBV18,NA,TRBD2,TGTGCCAGCTCACCACGCGGGGGGGCCGAAGAGACCCAGTACTTC,CASSPRGGAEETQYF
TRBJ1-1,TRBV6-5,NA,NA,TGTGCCAGCAGTTATGCGGAAACGGGCACTGAAGCTTTCTTT,CASSYAETGTEAFF
TRBJ1-3,TRBV4-3,few,NA,TGCGCCAGACCTCTGCGTCTATTCCGTGGAAACACCATATATTTT,CARPLRLFRGNTIYF
TRBJ2-7,TRBV7-2,few,NA,TGTGCCAGCAGCCCCCAGGGTGGGGGCGAGCAGTACTTC,CASSPQGGGEQYF
TRBJ1-1,TRBV18,few,NA,TGTGCCAGCTCACCACAATCGACGACCGCTGAAGCTTTCTTT,CASSPQSTTAEAFF
TRBJ2-7,TRBV2,few,NA,TGTGCCAGCAGTGAATACGGGGTGAGCTCCTACGAGCAGTACTTC,CASSEYGVSSYEQYF
TRBJ2-5,TRBV6-5,NA,NA,TGTGCCAGCAGCACCGGGAACCAAGAGACCCAGTACTTC,CASSTGNQETQYF
TRBJ2-7,TRBV5-1,few,NA,TGCGCCAGCAGCTTGGTAGCGGAATACTACGAGCAGTACTTC,CASSLVAEYYEQYF
TRBJ2-7,TRBV5-6,NA,NA,TGTGCCAGCAGCTTGGACATGGGGAGCGAGCAGTACTTC,CASSLDMGSEQYF
TRBJ1-4,TRBV7-9,NA,NA,TGTGCCAGCAGCTTAGTTGTGGGTGAAAAACTGTTTTTT,CASSLVVGEKLFF
TRBJ2-7,TRBV7-9,NA,TRBD1,TGTGCCAGCAGCTTAGCCGGGGCAGGGGGCTACGAGCAGTACTTC,CASSLAGAGGYEQYF
TRBJ1-1,TRBV5-1,NA,NA,TGCGCCAGCAGCTCGCCCCCGGACATCACTGAAGCTTTCTTT,CASSSPPDITEAFF
TRBJ2-7,TRBV9,few,NA,TGTGCCAGCAGCGTAGGCTACGAGCAGTACTTC,CASSVGYEQYF
TRBJ2-5,TRBV5-1,few,NA,TGCGCCAGCAGCCCGACGGGGCGTGAGACCCAGTACTTC,CASSPTGRETQYF
TRBJ1-5,TRBV5-6,NA,NA,TGTGCCAGCAGTCGGGTTGGGGCAAGGCAGCCCCAGCATTTT,CASSRVGARQPQHF